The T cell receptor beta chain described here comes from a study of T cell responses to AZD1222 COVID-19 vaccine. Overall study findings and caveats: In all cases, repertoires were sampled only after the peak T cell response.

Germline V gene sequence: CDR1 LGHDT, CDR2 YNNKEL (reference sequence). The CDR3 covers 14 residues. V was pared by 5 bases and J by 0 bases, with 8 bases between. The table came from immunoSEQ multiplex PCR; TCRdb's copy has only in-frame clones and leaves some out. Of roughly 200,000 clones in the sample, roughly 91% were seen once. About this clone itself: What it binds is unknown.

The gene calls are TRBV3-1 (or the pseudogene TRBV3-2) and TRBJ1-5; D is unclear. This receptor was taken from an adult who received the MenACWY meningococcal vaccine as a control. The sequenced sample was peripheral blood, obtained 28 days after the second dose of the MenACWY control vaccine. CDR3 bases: TGTGCCAGCAGCGGTAGTAATAGCAATCAGCCCCAGCATTTT. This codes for CASSGSNSNQPQHF.